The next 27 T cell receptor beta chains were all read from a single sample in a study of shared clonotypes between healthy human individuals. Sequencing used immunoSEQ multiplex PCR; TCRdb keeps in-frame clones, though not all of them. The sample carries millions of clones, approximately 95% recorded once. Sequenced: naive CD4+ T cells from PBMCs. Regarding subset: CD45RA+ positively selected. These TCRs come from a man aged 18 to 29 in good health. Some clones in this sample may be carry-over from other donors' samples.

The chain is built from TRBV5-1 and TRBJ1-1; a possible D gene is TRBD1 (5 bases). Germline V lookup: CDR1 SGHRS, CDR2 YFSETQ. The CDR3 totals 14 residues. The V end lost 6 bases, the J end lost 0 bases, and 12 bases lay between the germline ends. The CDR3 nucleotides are TGCGCCAGCACCCAGGCGACAGTGAACACTGAAGCTTTCTTT. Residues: CASTQATVNTEAFF.

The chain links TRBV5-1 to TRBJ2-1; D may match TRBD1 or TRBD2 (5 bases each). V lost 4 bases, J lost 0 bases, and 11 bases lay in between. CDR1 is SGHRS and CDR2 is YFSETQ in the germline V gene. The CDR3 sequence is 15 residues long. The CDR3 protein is CASSGGLSSYNEQFF. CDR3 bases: TGCGCCAGCAGCGGGGGTCTCAGCTCCTACAATGAGCAGTTCTTC.

CDR3 sequence: CASNLGLAAYNEQFF. CDR3 nucleotides: TGTGCCAGCAACTTGGGACTAGCGGCATACAATGAGCAGTTCTTC. This chain links TRBV9 with TRBJ2-1; 11 nucleotides match TRBD2. V was clipped by 6 bases and J by 4 bases; unmatched bases: 6. The length of the CDR3 is 15 residues. Germline V gene sequence: CDR1 SGDLS, CDR2 YYNGEE.

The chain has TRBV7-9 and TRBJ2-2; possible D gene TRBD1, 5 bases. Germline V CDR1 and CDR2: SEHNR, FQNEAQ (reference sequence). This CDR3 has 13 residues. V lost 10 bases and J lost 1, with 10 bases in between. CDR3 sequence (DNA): TGTGCCACCTCTAGGGGGAACACCGGGGAGCTGTTTTTT. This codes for CATSRGNTGELFF.

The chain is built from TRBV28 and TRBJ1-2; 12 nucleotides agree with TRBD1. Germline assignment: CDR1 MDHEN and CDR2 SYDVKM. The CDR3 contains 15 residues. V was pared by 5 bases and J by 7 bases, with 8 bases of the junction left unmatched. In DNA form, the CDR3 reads TGTGCCAGCAGTGTACCGGGACAGGGGGCAAGTGGCTACACCTTC. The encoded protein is CASSVPGQGASGYTF.

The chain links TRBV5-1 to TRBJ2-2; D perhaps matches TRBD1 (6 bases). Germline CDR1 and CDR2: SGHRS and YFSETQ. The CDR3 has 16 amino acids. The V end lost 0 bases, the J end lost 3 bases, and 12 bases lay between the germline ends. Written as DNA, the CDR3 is TGCGCCAGCAGCTTGGGTGGAACAGGGCACACCGGGGAGCTGTTTTTT. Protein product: CASSLGGTGHTGELFF.

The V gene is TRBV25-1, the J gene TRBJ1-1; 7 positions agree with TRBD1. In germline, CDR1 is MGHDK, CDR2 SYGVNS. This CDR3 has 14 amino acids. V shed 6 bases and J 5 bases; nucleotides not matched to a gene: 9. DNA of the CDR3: TGTGCCAGCAGGGACGACAGGGTGGGGACTGAAGCTTTCTTT. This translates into CASRDDRVGTEAFF. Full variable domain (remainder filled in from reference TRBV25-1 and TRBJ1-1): EADIYQTPRYLVIGTGKKITLECSQTMGHDKMYWYQQDPGMELHLIHYSYGVNSTEKGDLSSESTVSRIRTEHFPLTLESARPSHTSQYLCASRDDRVGTEAFFGQGTRLTVV.

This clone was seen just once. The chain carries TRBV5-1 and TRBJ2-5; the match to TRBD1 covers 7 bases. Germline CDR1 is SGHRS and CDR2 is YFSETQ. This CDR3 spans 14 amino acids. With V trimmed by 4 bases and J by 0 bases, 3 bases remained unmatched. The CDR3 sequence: CASSPTGDQETQYF. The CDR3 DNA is TGCGCCAGCAGCCCTACAGGGGACCAAGAGACCCAGTACTTC.

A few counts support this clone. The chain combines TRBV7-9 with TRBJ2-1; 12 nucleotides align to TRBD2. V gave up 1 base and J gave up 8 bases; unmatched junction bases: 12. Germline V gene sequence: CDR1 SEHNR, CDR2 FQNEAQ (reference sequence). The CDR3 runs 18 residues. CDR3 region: CASSLVPSLAGGQDEQFF. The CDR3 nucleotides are TGTGCCAGCAGCTTAGTACCCTCCCTAGCGGGAGGGCAGGATGAGCAGTTCTTC.

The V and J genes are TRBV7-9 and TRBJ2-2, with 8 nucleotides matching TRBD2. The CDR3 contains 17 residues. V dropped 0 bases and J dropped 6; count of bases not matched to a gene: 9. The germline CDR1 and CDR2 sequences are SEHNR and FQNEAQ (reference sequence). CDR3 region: CASSLALLREVSGELFF. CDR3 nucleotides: TGTGCCAGCAGCTTAGCGCTATTGCGGGAGGTTTCCGGGGAGCTGTTTTTT.

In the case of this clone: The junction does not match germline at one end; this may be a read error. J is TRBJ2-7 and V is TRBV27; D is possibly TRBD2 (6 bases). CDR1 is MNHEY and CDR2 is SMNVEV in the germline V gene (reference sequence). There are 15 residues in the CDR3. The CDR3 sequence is CASSLSGDGLYEQYF. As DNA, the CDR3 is TGTGCCAGCAGTCTATCCGGGGACGGACTATACGAGCAGTACTTC.

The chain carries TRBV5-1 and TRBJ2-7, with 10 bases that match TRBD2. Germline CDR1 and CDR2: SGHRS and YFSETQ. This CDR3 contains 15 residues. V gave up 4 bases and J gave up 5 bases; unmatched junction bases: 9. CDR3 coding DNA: TGCGCCAGCAGCCGTGGGACTAGCGAGTCCCACGAGCAGTACTTC. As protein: CASSRGTSESHEQYF.

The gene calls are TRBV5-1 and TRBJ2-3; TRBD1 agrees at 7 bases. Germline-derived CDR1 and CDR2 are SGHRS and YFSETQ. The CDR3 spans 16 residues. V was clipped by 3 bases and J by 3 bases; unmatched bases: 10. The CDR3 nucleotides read TGCGCCAGCAGCTCGGAGACAGGGTTAAGGACAGATACGCAGTATTTT. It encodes CASSSETGLRTDTQYF.

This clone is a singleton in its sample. The CDR3, as DNA: TGCGCCAGCAGCTTGGCCCAAGGGGGGGGCTACGAGCAGTACTTC. Protein: CASSLAQGGGYEQYF. The chain joins TRBV5-1 to TRBJ2-7; D might be TRBD2 (7 bases). Germline loops: CDR1 SGHRS, CDR2 YFSETQ. This CDR3 spans 15 amino acids. Between the trimmed V and J ends, which lost 0 bases and 3 bases, there was a span of 13 bases.

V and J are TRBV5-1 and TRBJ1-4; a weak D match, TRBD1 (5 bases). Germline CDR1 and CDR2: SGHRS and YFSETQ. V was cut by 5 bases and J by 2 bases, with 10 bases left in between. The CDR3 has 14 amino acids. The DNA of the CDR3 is TGCGCCAGCAGGCGACCAGGGACTAATGAAAAACTGTTTTTT. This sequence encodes CASRRPGTNEKLFF.

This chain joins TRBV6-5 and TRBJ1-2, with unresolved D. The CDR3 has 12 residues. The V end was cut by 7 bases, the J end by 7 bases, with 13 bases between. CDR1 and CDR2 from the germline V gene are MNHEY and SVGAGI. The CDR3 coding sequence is TGTGCCAGCACCCTCCCCGGATTTGGCTACACCTTC. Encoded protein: CASTLPGFGYTF.

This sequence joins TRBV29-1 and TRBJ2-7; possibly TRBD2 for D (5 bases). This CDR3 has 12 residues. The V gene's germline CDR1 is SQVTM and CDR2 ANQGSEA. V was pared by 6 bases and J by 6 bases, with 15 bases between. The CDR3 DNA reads TGCAGCGTACGGAGCGGCCAACCCGAGCAGTACTTC. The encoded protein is CSVRSGQPEQYF.

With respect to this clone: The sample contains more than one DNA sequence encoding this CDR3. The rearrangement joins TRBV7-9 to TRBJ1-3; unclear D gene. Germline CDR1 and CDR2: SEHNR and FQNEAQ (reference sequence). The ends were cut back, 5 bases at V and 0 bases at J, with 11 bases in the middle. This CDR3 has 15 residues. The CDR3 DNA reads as TGTGCCAGCAGCCTACCGGGAAGCTCTGGAAACACCATATATTTT. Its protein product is CASSLPGSSGNTIYF.

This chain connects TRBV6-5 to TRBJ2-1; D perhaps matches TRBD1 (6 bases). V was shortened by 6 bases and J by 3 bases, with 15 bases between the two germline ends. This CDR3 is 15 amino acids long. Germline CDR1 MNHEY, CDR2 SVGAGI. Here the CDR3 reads CASSYRDKNYNEQFF. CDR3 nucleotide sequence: TGTGCCAGCAGCTACCGGGACAAAAACTACAATGAGCAGTTCTTC.

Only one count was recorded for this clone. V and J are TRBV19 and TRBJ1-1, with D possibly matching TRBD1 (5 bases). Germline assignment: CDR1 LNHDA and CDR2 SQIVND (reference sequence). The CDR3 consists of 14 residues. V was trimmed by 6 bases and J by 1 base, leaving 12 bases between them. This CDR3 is CASRQFGGNTEAFF. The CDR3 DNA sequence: TGTGCCAGTAGGCAGTTCGGGGGGAACACTGAAGCTTTCTTT.

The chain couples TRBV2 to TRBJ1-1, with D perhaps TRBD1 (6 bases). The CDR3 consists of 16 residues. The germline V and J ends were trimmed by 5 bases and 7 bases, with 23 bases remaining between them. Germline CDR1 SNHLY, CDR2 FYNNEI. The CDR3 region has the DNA TGTGCCAGCAGTCCTATACCGTTGGGGGGGGCCCTTGAAGCTTTCTTT. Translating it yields CASSPIPLGGALEAFF. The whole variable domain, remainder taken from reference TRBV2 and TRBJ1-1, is EPEVTQTPSHQVTQMGQEVILRCVPISNHLYFYWYRQILGQKVEFLVSFYNNEISEKSEIFDDQFSVERPDGSNFTLKIRSTKLEDSAMYFCASSPIPLGGALEAFFGQGTRLTVV.

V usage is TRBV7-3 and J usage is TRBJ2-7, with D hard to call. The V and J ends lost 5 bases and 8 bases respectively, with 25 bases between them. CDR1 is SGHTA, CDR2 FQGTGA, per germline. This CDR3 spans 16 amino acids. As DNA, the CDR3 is TGTGCCAGCAGCCCCGATACGGTCGGCTCGAAGGAGAAGCAGTACTTC. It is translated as CASSPDTVGSKEKQYF.

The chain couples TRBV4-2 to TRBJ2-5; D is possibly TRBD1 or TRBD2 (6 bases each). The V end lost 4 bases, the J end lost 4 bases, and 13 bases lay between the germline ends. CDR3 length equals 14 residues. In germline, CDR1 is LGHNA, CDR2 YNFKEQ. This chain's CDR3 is CASSPGGGAETQYF. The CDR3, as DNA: TGTGCCAGCAGCCCCGGGGGCGGGGCAGAGACCCAGTACTTC.

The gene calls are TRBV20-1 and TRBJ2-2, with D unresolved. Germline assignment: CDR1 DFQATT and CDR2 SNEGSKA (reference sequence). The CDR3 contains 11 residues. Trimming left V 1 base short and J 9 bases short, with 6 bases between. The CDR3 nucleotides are TGCAGTGCTAGAGTCCTGCGGGAGCTGTTTTTT. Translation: CSARVLRELFF.

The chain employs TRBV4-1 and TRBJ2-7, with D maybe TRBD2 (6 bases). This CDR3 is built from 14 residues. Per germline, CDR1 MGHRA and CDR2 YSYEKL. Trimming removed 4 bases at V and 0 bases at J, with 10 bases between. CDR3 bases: TGCGCCAGCAGCCCTCGGGAGAGCTCCTACGAGCAGTACTTC. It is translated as CASSPRESSYEQYF.

The CDR3 spells CASSFRRMGNEQFF. The CDR3 DNA follows: TGTGCCAGCAGTTTTCGACGAATGGGAAATGAGCAGTTCTTC. The rearrangement uses TRBV28 and TRBJ2-1; no reliable D call. This CDR3 is built from 14 residues. The germline V gene encodes CDR1 MDHEN and CDR2 SYDVKM. V lost 3 bases and J 7 bases, leaving 13 bases between the germline ends.

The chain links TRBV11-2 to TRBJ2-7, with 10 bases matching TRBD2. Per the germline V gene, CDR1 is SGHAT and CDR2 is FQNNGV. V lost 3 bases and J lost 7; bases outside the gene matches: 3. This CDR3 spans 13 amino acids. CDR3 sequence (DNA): TGTGCCAGCAGCTTCGAACTAGCGGGAGAGCAGTACTTC. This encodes CASSFELAGEQYF.